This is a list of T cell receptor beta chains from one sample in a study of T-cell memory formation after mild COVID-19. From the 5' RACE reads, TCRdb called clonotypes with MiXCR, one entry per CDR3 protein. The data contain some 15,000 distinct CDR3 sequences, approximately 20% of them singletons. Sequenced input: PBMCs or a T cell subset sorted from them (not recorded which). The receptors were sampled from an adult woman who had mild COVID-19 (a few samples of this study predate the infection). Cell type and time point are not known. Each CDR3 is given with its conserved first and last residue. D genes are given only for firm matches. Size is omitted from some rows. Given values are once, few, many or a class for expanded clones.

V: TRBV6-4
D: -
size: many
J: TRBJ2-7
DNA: TGTGCCAGCAGACCACCGGGACTTATTTACGAGCAGTACTTC
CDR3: CASRPPGLIYEQYF

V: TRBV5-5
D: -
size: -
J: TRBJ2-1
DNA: TGTGCCAGCAGCTCTGTACTAGCTGGGAATGAGCAGTTCTTC
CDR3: CASSSVLAGNEQFF

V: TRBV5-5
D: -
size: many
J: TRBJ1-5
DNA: TGTGCCAGCAGCTTGGGGAGTGACAATCAGCCCCAGCATTTT
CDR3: CASSLGSDNQPQHF

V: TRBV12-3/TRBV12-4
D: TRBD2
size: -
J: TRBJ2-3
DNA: TGTGCCACCCTAGCGGGTCTCTACGAGACAGATACGCAGTATTTT
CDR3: CATLAGLYETDTQYF

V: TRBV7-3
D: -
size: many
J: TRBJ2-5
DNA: TGTGCCAGCAGTTTAACGTTCGGGGACCTGTACCAAGAGACCCAGTACTTC
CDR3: CASSLTFGDLYQETQYF

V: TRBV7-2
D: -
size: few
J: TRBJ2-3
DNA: TGTGCCAGCAGGACGGCCCGTGGAGGCACGCAGTATTTT
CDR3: CASRTARGGTQYF

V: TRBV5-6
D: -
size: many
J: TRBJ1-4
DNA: TGTGCCAGCAGCTACACAGGGTCTCGCGAAAAACTGTTTTTT
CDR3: CASSYTGSREKLFF

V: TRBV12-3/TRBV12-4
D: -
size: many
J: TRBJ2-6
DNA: TGTGCCAGCAGCTACACAGGGTTGTCTGGGGCCAACGTCCTGACTTTC
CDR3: CASSYTGLSGANVLTF

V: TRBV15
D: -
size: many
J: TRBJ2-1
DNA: TGTGCCACCAGCAGAGATTGGGGAATCACAGACAATGAGCAGTTCTTC
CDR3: CATSRDWGITDNEQFF

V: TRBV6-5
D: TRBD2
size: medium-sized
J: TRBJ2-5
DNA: TGTGCCAGCGGAGTAGAGCGGGGGGACGGAGAGACCCAGTACTTC
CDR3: CASGVERGDGETQYF

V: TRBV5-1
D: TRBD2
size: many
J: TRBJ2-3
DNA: TGCGCCAGCAGCTCTAAAACGGGGGGGCTTACAGATACGCAGTATTTT
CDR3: CASSSKTGGLTDTQYF

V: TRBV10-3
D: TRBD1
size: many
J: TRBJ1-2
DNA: TGTGCCATCAGTGAGCCCCTTGGACAGGGTAGAGGTGGCTACACCTTC
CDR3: CAISEPLGQGRGGYTF

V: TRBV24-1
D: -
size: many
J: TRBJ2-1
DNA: TGTGCCACCAGTGATTCCAGGACCCCCTCCTACAATGAGCAGTTCTTC
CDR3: CATSDSRTPSYNEQFF

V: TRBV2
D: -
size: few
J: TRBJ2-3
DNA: TGTGCCAGCAGCCCATGGGACCAATCCACAGATACGCAGTATTTT
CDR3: CASSPWDQSTDTQYF

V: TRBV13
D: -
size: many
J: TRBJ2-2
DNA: TGTGCCAGCAGCCCGGAGGGCACCGGGGAGCTGTTTTTT
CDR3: CASSPEGTGELFF

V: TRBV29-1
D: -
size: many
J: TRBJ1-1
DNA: TGCAGCGTCCACGGGGGGGGAACTGAAGCTTTCTTT
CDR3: CSVHGGGTEAFF

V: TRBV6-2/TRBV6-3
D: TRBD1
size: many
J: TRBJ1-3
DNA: TGTGCCAGCAGTTACTCGACAGGGGCTCGCGGAACGGGAAACACCATATATTTT
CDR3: CASSYSTGARGTGNTIYF

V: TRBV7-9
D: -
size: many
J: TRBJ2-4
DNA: TGTGCCAGCAGCTTATATGGGGGACACGAGCTAGCCAAAAACATTCAGTACTTC
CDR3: CASSLYGGHELAKNIQYF

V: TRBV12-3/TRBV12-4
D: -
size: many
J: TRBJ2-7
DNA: TGTGCCAGCAGCCAGACAGAGACCTACGAGCAGTACTTC
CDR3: CASSQTETYEQYF

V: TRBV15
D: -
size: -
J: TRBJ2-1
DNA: TGTGCCACTACAAAGGCGGGAATGGATGAGCAGTTCTTC
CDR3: CATTKAGMDEQFF

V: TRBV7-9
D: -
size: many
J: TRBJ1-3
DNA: TGTGCCAGCATCCCTGGGGGCTCTGGAAACACCATATATTTT
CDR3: CASIPGGSGNTIYF

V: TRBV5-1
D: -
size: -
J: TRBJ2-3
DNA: TGCGCCAGCAGCTCCCGGGGATCGGGGATCACAGATACGCAGTATTTT
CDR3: CASSSRGSGITDTQYF

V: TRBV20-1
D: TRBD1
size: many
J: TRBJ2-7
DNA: TGCAGTGCTGGGACAGACTTCGGGTTTGGGGAGCAGTACTTC
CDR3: CSAGTDFGFGEQYF

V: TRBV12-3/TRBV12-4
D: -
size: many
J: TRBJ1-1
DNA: TGTGCCAGCAGTTTCCCCATTAGGGACACTGAAGCTTTCTTT
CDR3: CASSFPIRDTEAFF

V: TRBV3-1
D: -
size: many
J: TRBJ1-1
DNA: TGTGCCAGCAGCCAAAACCACAGGGCGCCGAACACTGAAGCTTTCTTT
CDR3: CASSQNHRAPNTEAFF

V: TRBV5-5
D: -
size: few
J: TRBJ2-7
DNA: TGTGCCAGCAGCTTGGAAGTTAGGAGCTACGAGCAGTACTTC
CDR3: CASSLEVRSYEQYF

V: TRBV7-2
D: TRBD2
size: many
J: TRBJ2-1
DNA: TGTGCCAGCAGCTTATGGCTAGCGGGAGCGGCTGAGCAGTTCTTC
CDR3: CASSLWLAGAAEQFF

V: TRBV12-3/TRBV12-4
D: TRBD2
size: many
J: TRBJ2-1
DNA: TGTGCCAGCAGCCCGGGACTAGCGGGCCCCAATGAGCAGTTCTTC
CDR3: CASSPGLAGPNEQFF

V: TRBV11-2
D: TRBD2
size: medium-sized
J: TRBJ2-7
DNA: TGTGCCAGCAGCTTAGGAGCGGGGAGCTCCTACGAGCAGTACTTC
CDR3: CASSLGAGSSYEQYF

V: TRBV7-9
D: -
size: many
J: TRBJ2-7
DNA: TGTGCCAGCAGCTTCGGCGGTGCCTACGAGCAGTACTTC
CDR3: CASSFGGAYEQYF

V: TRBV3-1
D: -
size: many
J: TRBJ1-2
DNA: TGTGCCAGCAGCCAAAAGAGCCTTAACTATGGCTACACCTTC
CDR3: CASSQKSLNYGYTF

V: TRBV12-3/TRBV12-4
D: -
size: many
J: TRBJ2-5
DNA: TGTGCCAGCAGTTTGGACAGAGAGACCCAGTACTTC
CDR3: CASSLDRETQYF

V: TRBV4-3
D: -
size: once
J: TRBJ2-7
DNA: TGCGCCAGCAGCCAAGAAGAGGGGAGCTCCTACGAGCAGTACTTC
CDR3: CASSQEEGSSYEQYF

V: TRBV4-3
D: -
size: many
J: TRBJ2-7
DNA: TGCGCCAGCAGCCATAATCAGGGGCACGGGTACGAGCAGTACTTC
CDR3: CASSHNQGHGYEQYF

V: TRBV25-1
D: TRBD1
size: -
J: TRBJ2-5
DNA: TGTGCCAGCGAGGACAGGGGTGGGGCAGAGACCCAGTACTTC
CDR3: CASEDRGGAETQYF

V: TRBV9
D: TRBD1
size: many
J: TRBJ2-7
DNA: TGTGCCAGCAGCGTAGGAGACAGGGGTAAAAGGGACGAGCAGTACTTC
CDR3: CASSVGDRGKRDEQYF

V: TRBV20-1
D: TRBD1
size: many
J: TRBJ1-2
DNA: TGCAGCGCGGAAGGGGGCATCGGCTATGGCTACACCTTC
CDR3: CSAEGGIGYGYTF

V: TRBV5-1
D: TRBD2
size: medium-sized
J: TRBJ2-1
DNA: TGCGCCAGCAGCTTGGCCCTAGCGGGGGAGGTTTACAATGAGCAGTTCTTC
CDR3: CASSLALAGEVYNEQFF

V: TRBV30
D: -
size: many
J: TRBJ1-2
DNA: TGTGCCTGGAGCCAGTGGTCCGGGGAGGGCTACACCTTC
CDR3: CAWSQWSGEGYTF

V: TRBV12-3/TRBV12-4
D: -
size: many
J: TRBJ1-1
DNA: TGTGCCAGCAGTCCAGGACCGAACACTGAAGCTTTCTTT
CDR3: CASSPGPNTEAFF